This T cell receptor (beta chain) was recorded in a study of blood T cell repertoires in COVID-19. Study-level background: PBMCs, B-cell-depleted T cells, or T cells were the source of the cDNA or gDNA that made up the material.

Original processing methods: Nucleated cell counts were estimated from reference gene primer amplification. The method was immunoSEQ multiplex PCR; TCRdb's version includes in-frame clones alone and lacks a portion of them. V and J calls and clone size are copied from that table; D and trimming were computed from the DNA. The sample has under 110,000 clones; roughly 92% are singletons. CDR1 is SNHLY and CDR2 is FYNNEI in the germline V gene. Trimming pared 6 bases from V and 0 bases from J, leaving 11 bases between. This CDR3 is 14 amino acids long. The TCR sequence derives from a man aged 45 to 65 with active COVID-19. What was sequenced was peripheral blood. The chain combines TRBV2 with TRBJ1-1, with a weak D call TRBD1 (5 bases). CDR3 DNA: TGTGCCAGCAGCTTGACAGAAATGAACACTGAAGCTTTCTTT. It is translated as CASSLTEMNTEAFF.